The rows below give T cell receptor beta chains drawn from one sample of a study of CD4 and CD8 cells across lung adenocarcinoma regions. In TCRdb, the PCR reads were re-called with MiXCR into one record per CDR3 protein. Found here are some 11,000 distinct CDR3 sequences, around 48% of them singletons; the top ten hold about 27%. The sequencing input was CD8+ T cells from the margin of a lung tumor. The receptors stem from a female donor with lung adenocarcinoma. The CD4 and CD8 labels of this study may be unreliable. Both conserved end residues are part of each CDR3. A D gene is named only where the DNA matches it firmly. Clone size, where shown, is once, few, many, or a class for clones that have expanded.

v_call	d_call	j_call	clone_size	cdr3_nt	cdr3_aa
TRBV6-5	-	TRBJ2-3	once	TGTGCCAGCAGTTACTCGGGGGCGGGTGTGAACACAGAGGAGCAGTATTTT	CASSYSGAGVNTEEQYF
TRBV27	TRBD2	TRBJ2-5	-	TGTGCCAGCAGTTCCCGGGGGGGCACGGCCCAGTACTTC	CASSSRGGTAQYF
TRBV6-4	-	TRBJ1-6	many	TGTGCCAGCAGCGCATCGACAGATTCTAATTCACCCCTCCACTTT	CASSASTDSNSPLHF
TRBV11-1	-	TRBJ2-3	once	TGTGCCAGCAGCCCCCGCTCGGGGTCGAGAGGCAAAGATACGCAGTATTTC	CASSPRSGSRGKDTQYF
TRBV10-1	TRBD1	TRBJ2-1	-	TGCGCCAGCAGTGCAGGGGGTGGCGGAGGCTACAATGAGCAGTTCTTC	CASSAGGGGGYNEQFF
TRBV7-6	TRBD2	TRBJ2-1	once	TGTGCCAGCAGCTCAACCGGGACTAGCTTCTCCTACAATGAGCAGTTCTTC	CASSSTGTSFSYNEQFF
TRBV7-8	-	TRBJ2-1	medium-sized	TGTGCCAGCAGTACCAGTCTCTACAATGAGCAGTTCTTC	CASSTSLYNEQFF
TRBV27	TRBD2	TRBJ2-3	-	TGTGCCAGCAGTCCCCGCCGGACTAGCGGGAGGGCCTATGGGACAGATACGCAGTATTTT	CASSPRRTSGRAYGTDTQYF
TRBV27	TRBD1	TRBJ2-1	-	TGTGCCAGCAGTCGAACAGGGGACATCGCCTACAATGCGCAGTTCTTT	CASSRTGDIAYNAQFF
TRBV6-5	TRBD1	TRBJ1-1	few	TGTGCCAGCAGTTACACGACAGGGGGCACTGAAGCTTTCTTT	CASSYTTGGTEAFF
TRBV7-2	-	TRBJ2-4	-	TGTGCCAGCAGCCCTCGGAATTCTCCGGCGAACATTCAGTACTTC	CASSPRNSPANIQYF
TRBV6-1	-	TRBJ2-2	-	TGTGCCAGCAGTGAAGAGCATGTCAGCACCGAGGCGCTGTATTTT	CASSEEHVSTEALYF
TRBV6-1	-	TRBJ2-3	-	TGTGCCAGCCCGTTTTTCTCCGGCCTATCGGGGGTGCGGGGCAAAGATATGCAGTATTTT	CASPFFSGLSGVRGKDMQYF
TRBV4-1	TRBD1	TRBJ2-1	-	TGCGCCAGCAGTCCCGGGACAGTTTCCTACAATGAGCAGTTCTTC	CASSPGTVSYNEQFF
TRBV7-2	-	TRBJ2-3	-	TGTGCCAGCAGCTTAGGTGCCGAAGATACGCAGTATTTC	CASSLGAEDTQYF
TRBV7-2	TRBD2	TRBJ2-1	few	TGTGCCAGCAGCTTAAGGGGGACTAGCGTCTCCTACAATGAGCAGTTCTTC	CASSLRGTSVSYNEQFF
TRBV7-2	-	TRBJ2-1	-	TGTGCCAGCAGCTTAGACGACGCTAGGGAGCAGTTCTTC	CASSLDDAREQFF
TRBV6-5	-	TRBJ2-1	-	TGTGCCAGCAGTTACTCGAATATCGGTTGGGAAGAGACCCAGTTCTTC	CASSYSNIGWEETQFF
TRBV13	-	TRBJ2-7	-	TGTGCCAGCAGCCGCCGACTAGGGGGGGGAGTCAAAGACACGCAGTACTTC	CASSRRLGGGVKDTQYF
TRBV10-2	-	TRBJ2-3	-	TGCGCAGCCGGGATGGGGGACAAAGATACGCAGTATTTC	CAAGMGDKDTQYF
TRBV6-5	TRBD1	TRBJ2-3	-	TGTGCCAGCACGTTCGCCGGGACAGTGAACACAGGGACGCAGTATTTT	CASTFAGTVNTGTQYF
TRBV6-1	TRBD1	TRBJ2-1	few	TGTGCCAGCAGTGGCCCCGGGACAGGGCCCAATGAGCAGTTCTTC	CASSGPGTGPNEQFF
TRBV6-1	-	TRBJ2-1	-	TGTGCCAGCAGTGTGGACAACACCGGTGAGCAGTTCTTT	CASSVDNTGEQFF
TRBV4-1	TRBD1	TRBJ1-1	many	TGCGCCAGCAGCCTCCGGGACAGGGGACACACTGAAGCTTTCTTT	CASSLRDRGHTEAFF
TRBV6-1	-	TRBJ2-7	-	TGTGCCAGCGGAGGGGGGTGGGCCGGGGAGCAGTACTTC	CASGGGWAGEQYF
TRBV5-6	-	TRBJ1-2	-	TGTGCCAGCAGCCTGCGAGGGGAGGGGATCTATGGCTACACCTTC	CASSLRGEGIYGYTF
TRBV6-2/TRBV6-3	TRBD1	TRBJ2-3	-	TGTGCCAGCAGAGCGGGACAGGGCCCAGATACGCAGTATTTT	CASRAGQGPDTQYF
TRBV10-2	TRBD2	TRBJ2-3	-	TGCGCCAGCAGAGATCGAGCGGGAGCCAAAGATACGCAGTACTTT	CASRDRAGAKDTQYF
TRBV6-1	-	TRBJ2-3	-	TGTGCCAGCAGGAGAACGGGGCCTGGGGCTAGCGACAAAGATACCCAGTATTTT	CASRRTGPGASDKDTQYF
TRBV4-1	TRBD2	TRBJ2-5	-	TGCGCCAGCAGCCAGGCCCTTGGGACTACCTACGAGACCCAGTACTTC	CASSQALGTTYETQYF
TRBV6-5	TRBD2	TRBJ2-5	many	TGTGCCACCCAGGGACTAGCGGCAGGAGAGACCCAGTACTTC	CATQGLAAGETQYF
TRBV9	-	TRBJ2-2	-	TGTGCCAGCAGCGTAGGGGGACTGGCCACAGGTGCGCTGTTTTTT	CASSVGGLATGALFF
TRBV27	-	TRBJ1-1	few	TGTGCCAGCAGTCCCGGGCCGGGGAGGGCTTTCTTT	CASSPGPGRAFF
TRBV6-1	TRBD1	TRBJ2-7	medium-sized	TGTGCCAGCAGTGAGACAGACAGGGCCTATTCCTACGAGCAGTACTTC	CASSETDRAYSYEQYF
TRBV6-1	-	TRBJ2-7	-	TGCGCCAGCAGGTTGACAGCCAACGACAAGCAGTACTTC	CASRLTANDKQYF
TRBV10-1	-	TRBJ2-3	-	TGCGCCAGCAGTGTGACCACAGAGACCCAGTATTTT	CASSVTTETQYF
TRBV10-2	-	TRBJ2-1	-	TGCGCCAGCAGTGAGTCGATACTCGGGGACCTCTACAATGAGCAGTTCTTC	CASSESILGDLYNEQFF
TRBV4-1	-	TRBJ2-5	many	TGCGCCAGCAGCCAAGAAGGATCCAGCTGGGAGACCCAGTACTTC	CASSQEGSSWETQYF
TRBV6-1	-	TRBJ1-6	few	TGTGCCAGCAGTGAACCGACTCTATCGAGCTCCTATAATTCACCCCTCCACTTT	CASSEPTLSSSYNSPLHF
TRBV2	-	TRBJ2-1	-	TGTGCCAGCAGTGAAGTTGGTAATGAGCAGTTCTTC	CASSEVGNEQFF
TRBV4-1	-	TRBJ1-2	-	TGCGCCAGCAGCCAAGACGGGTTGGGGGGGGTAAGGGGCTACACCTTC	CASSQDGLGGVRGYTF
TRBV6-1	TRBD2	TRBJ2-5	many	TGTGCCAGCACCCCGGGACTAGCGGGAGGGAGGCAAGAGACCCAGTACTTC	CASTPGLAGGRQETQYF
TRBV10-3	TRBD2	TRBJ2-3	medium-sized	TGTGCCATCAGATCCACTAGCGGGGGGGGTTCTAGCACAGATACGCAGTATTTT	CAIRSTSGGGSSTDTQYF
TRBV10-1	-	TRBJ2-3	-	-	CASSDSVAGGTDMQYF
TRBV7-2	-	TRBJ2-7	-	TGTGCCAGCAGCCCCTCGACAGGTTCCCACGAGCAGTACTTC	CASSPSTGSHEQYF
TRBV6-1	-	TRBJ2-1	-	TGTGCCAGCAGTCGAGGGAAAACCGTGCAGTATTTC	CASSRGKTVQYF
TRBV6-1	TRBD1	TRBJ2-3	-	TGTGCCAGCAGGGGACAGGGATCGAAAAACACGCAGTATTTT	CASRGQGSKNTQYF
TRBV6-5	-	TRBJ1-4	medium-sized	TGTGCCAGCAGCTTACTGGCAACTAATGAAAAACTGTTTTTT	CASSLLATNEKLFF
TRBV6-1	-	TRBJ2-5	few	TGTGCCAGCAGTCTGGATGGAGGGGCCCTCTCCCAAGAGACCCAGTACTTC	CASSLDGGALSQETQYF
TRBV10-3	-	TRBJ1-1	once	TGTGCCATCAGTGAGGGTGGGGAGTTCACTGAAGCTTTCTTT	CAISEGGEFTEAFF
TRBV6-5	-	TRBJ2-2	medium-sized	TGTGCCAGCAGTTGGGAAAGGGTGGCCGGGGAGCTGTTTTTT	CASSWERVAGELFF
TRBV12-3/TRBV12-4	TRBD1	TRBJ2-1	few	TGTGCCAGCAGTTTATGGGACAGGGGGAATGAGCAGTTCTTC	CASSLWDRGNEQFF
TRBV6-1	TRBD2	TRBJ2-1	medium-sized	TGTGCCAGCTCGGTGGGGGGTTGGAGCGGGGGCTATGAGCAGTTCTTC	CASSVGGWSGGYEQFF
TRBV18	-	TRBJ2-7	-	TGTGCCAGCTCACCACCGGGACAACCCTACGAGCAGTACTTC	CASSPPGQPYEQYF
TRBV10-2	TRBD2	TRBJ2-3	-	TGTGCGGGCAGCGGGGGCGCTGGACAAGATACCCAGTACTTT	CAGSGGAGQDTQYF